This T cell receptor (beta chain) was sequenced during a study of beta chain features in type 1 diabetes. General observations from the study: Possibly, sequencing cDNA over-represented cells that had high TCR expression levels.

Germline V gene data show CDR1 as MDHEN and CDR2 as SYDVKM. Trimming took 6 bases from V and 4 from J; bases not matched to a gene: 7. This CDR3 has 14 amino acids. This clone was counted a few times. Antigen unknown. Averaging around 110 mL, one heparinised blood draw was given by each donor. Every bit of the isolated RNA underwent reverse transcription, so sequencing read expressed TCRB transcripts. For naive, central memory and regulatory T cell samples, reads averaged around 3.5 million. TCRdb's table, derived via immunoSEQ multiplex PCR, lists solely in-frame clones and lacks some. Of some 150,000 clones listed, less than 8.5% are singletons.

This chain connects TRBV28 to TRBJ2-7; 9 nucleotides align to TRBD1. This receptor was taken from a woman in her twenties or thirties in good health. Sequenced input: central memory CD4+ T cells from blood. This chain's CDR3 is CASRWDRVAYEQYF. CDR3 in DNA: TGTGCCAGCAGATGGGACAGGGTGGCGTACGAGCAGTACTTC.